Each of the 18 T cell receptor beta chains below was sequenced from the same sample in a study of blood T cell repertoires in COVID-19. Repertoires were generated with immunoSEQ multiplex PCR, while TCRdb's copy carries only in-frame clones and drops some. The top ten hold over 9.5% of the sample, which has about 200,000 clones, roughly 82% seen once. Source material: PBMCs or T cells enriched from blood (not recorded which). All receptors come from a man aged 40-49 years who had recovered from COVID-19.

V usage is TRBV9 and J usage is TRBJ2-2; TRBD2 aligns across 11 bases. The trim removed 0 bases at V and 5 bases at J, leaving 3 bases unmatched. The CDR3 covers 16 residues. Germline V CDR1 and CDR2: SGDLS, YYNGEE. The CDR3 reads CASSVGTSGSTGELFF. For the CDR3, the DNA is TGTGCCAGCAGCGTAGGCACTAGCGGGAGTACCGGGGAGCTGTTTTTT. The variable domain in full, with the rest retrieved from reference TRBV9 and TRBJ2-2, is DSGVTQTPKHLITATGQRVTLRCSPRSGDLSVYWYQQSLDQGLQFLIQYYNGEERAKGNILERFSAQQFPDLHSELNLSSLELGDSALYFCASSVGTSGSTGELFFGEGSRLTVL.

For the CDR3, the DNA is TGCGCCAGCAGCCACCCAGGGTCTCCTAATGAAAAACTGTTTTTT. Protein: CASSHPGSPNEKLFF. This chain joins TRBV4-1 and TRBJ1-4; the D gene is possibly TRBD1 (5 bases). Per the germline V gene, CDR1 is MGHRA and CDR2 is YSYEKL. This CDR3 contains 15 residues. Deletions cut 3 bases from V and 3 bases from J, with 11 bases between.

The J gene is TRBJ1-1, the V gene TRBV6-5; weak D call: TRBD1 (6 bases). The CDR3 has 14 amino acids. Trimming stripped 0 bases from V and 4 bases from J, with 9 bases between. Germline values: CDR1 MNHEY, CDR2 SVGAGI. The CDR3 DNA reads as TGTGCCAGCAGTTACTCCAGGGGTATCACTGAAGCTTTCTTT. Its protein product is CASSYSRGITEAFF.

The V call is TRBV15, the J call TRBJ2-7, with 13 bases that match TRBD2. Germline-derived CDR1 and CDR2 are LNHNV and YYDKDF (reference sequence). J was trimmed by 3 bases and V by 5 bases; bases with no gene match: 4. CDR3 length: 15 residues. The CDR3 sequence is CATSEGTSGNYEQYF. DNA of the CDR3: TGTGCCACCAGCGAAGGGACTAGCGGGAACTACGAGCAGTACTTC.

The V gene is TRBV27, the J gene TRBJ1-5; possibly TRBD1 for D (6 bases). Trimming stripped 5 bases from V and 1 base from J, with 12 bases between. From germline, CDR1 is MNHEY and CDR2 SMNVEV (reference sequence). The CDR3 has 15 amino acids. The CDR3 reads CASSRTGLSNQPQHF. For the CDR3, the DNA is TGTGCCAGCAGTCGTACAGGGTTGAGCAATCAGCCCCAGCATTTT.

This clone was observed a few times. The J gene is TRBJ1-1, the V gene TRBV11-2; D remains unclear. The CDR3 totals 13 residues. The V and J ends lost 5 bases and 5 bases respectively, with 12 bases between them. Germline loops: CDR1 SGHAT, CDR2 FQNNGV. For the CDR3, the DNA is TGTGCCAGCAGCCCCAACAGCGGAACTGAAGCTTTCTTT. Its protein is CASSPNSGTEAFF.

The rearrangement joins TRBV7-9 to TRBJ2-1; D is possibly TRBD1 (6 bases). Looked up from germline, CDR1 is SEHNR and CDR2 is FQNEAQ (reference sequence). V was pared by 0 bases and J by 7 bases, with 13 bases between. This CDR3 spans 15 amino acids. The CDR3 DNA reads as TGTGCCAGCAGCTTAGCACAGGGAAGTACAAATGAGCAGTTCTTC. Residues: CASSLAQGSTNEQFF.

The rearrangement joins TRBV7-8 to TRBJ1-1, with a weak D call TRBD1 (6 bases). CDR1 is SGHVS, CDR2 FQNEAQ, per germline. Trimming stripped 7 bases from V and 0 bases from J, with 12 bases between. The CDR3 is made up of 14 amino acids. The CDR3 DNA sequence: TGTGCCAGCACCTTCGGACAGATGAACACTGAAGCTTTCTTT. It specifies CASTFGQMNTEAFF. Combining the CDR3 with reference TRBV7-8 and TRBJ1-1 gives the whole variable domain GAGVSQSPRYKVAKRGQDVALRCDPISGHVSLFWYQQALGQGPEFLTYFQNEAQLDKSGLPSDRFFAERPEGSVSTLKIQRTQQEDSAVYLCASTFGQMNTEAFFGQGTRLTVV.

The chain joins TRBV27 to TRBJ2-1; tentative D call: TRBD2 (7 bases). Trimming cost V 8 bases and J 5 bases, with 16 bases left between them. The germline V gene has CDR1 MNHEY and CDR2 SMNVEV (reference sequence). The CDR3 has 14 amino acids. Here the CDR3 reads CASSFAGGHNEQFF. CDR3 sequence (DNA): TGTGCCAGCTCTTTTGCCGGGGGGCACAATGAGCAGTTCTTC.

This chain joins TRBV19 and TRBJ1-1; D not certain. V was pared by 8 bases and J by 0 bases, with 10 bases between. CDR1 LNHDA and CDR2 SQIVND come from the germline V gene (reference sequence). The CDR3 spans 13 residues. CDR3 coding DNA: TGTGCCAGTGGGCAACAGATGAACACTGAAGCTTTCTTT. This gives the protein CASGQQMNTEAFF.

This chain joins TRBV4-1 and TRBJ1-6, with 7 nucleotides matching TRBD1. V lost 3 bases and J lost 6; bases outside the gene matches: 17. The CDR3 has 19 amino acids. Germline loops: CDR1 MGHRA, CDR2 YSYEKL. This chain's CDR3 is CASSQNPRTGERGNSPLHF. The CDR3 nucleotides are TGCGCCAGCAGCCAGAATCCCAGGACAGGAGAAAGGGGTAATTCACCCCTCCACTTT.

This rearrangement joins TRBV7-2 to TRBJ1-5; TRBD1 is a possible D gene (6 bases). CDR1 SGHTA and CDR2 FQGNSA come from the germline V gene. The V and J ends lost 2 bases and 1 base respectively, with 15 bases between them. This CDR3 comprises 17 residues. The CDR3 coding sequence is TGTGCCAGCAGCTTAATGGGCGGGGGCGGAAGCAATCAGCCCCAGCATTTT. Translating it yields CASSLMGGGGSNQPQHF. The full variable domain, rest sourced from reference TRBV7-2 and TRBJ1-5, is GAGVSQSPSNKVTEKGKDVELRCDPISGHTALYWYRQSLGQGLEFLIYFQGNSAPDKSGLPSDRFSAERTGGSVSTLTIQRTQQEDSAVYLCASSLMGGGGSNQPQHFGDGTRLSIL.

In its sample, this clone was seen a few times. The chain recombines TRBV3-1 (or the pseudogene TRBV3-2) with TRBJ2-2; 9 nucleotides line up with TRBD2. J was trimmed by 0 bases and V by 0 bases; bases with no gene match: 2. From germline, CDR1 is LGHDT and CDR2 YNNKEL (reference sequence). The CDR3 length is 17 residues. CDR3 sequence reads: CASSQDGLATNTGELFF. The DNA for the CDR3 is TGTGCCAGCAGCCAAGACGGACTAGCGACGAACACCGGGGAGCTGTTTTTT.

CDR3 DNA: TGTGCCACAGCCTCGGGGGGGAACACAGATACGCAGTATTTT. It translates to CATASGGNTDTQYF. The chain is built from TRBV28 and TRBJ2-3; TRBD2 matches 8 bases. CDR1 MDHEN and CDR2 SYDVKM come from the germline V gene. The V and J ends lost 10 bases and 2 bases, in that order; junction bases with no gene match: 8. The CDR3 runs to 14 residues.

This clone has a handful of counts. This chain connects TRBV2 to TRBJ1-3; the D is unclear. There are 14 residues in the CDR3. V was cut by 2 bases and J by 4 bases, with 9 bases left in between. Germline V gene lookup returns CDR1 SNHLY and CDR2 FYNNEI. CDR3 amino acids: CASSETGYGNTIYF. CDR3 coding DNA: TGTGCCAGCAGTGAAACGGGTTACGGAAACACCATATATTTT.

V gene TRBV19 combines with J gene TRBJ1-5, with TRBD1 identical over 8 bases. V was pared by 3 bases and J by 7 bases, with 8 bases of the junction left unmatched. This CDR3 is 15 amino acids long. Germline-derived CDR1 and CDR2 are LNHDA and SQIVND (reference sequence). The CDR3 DNA reads TGTGCCAGTAGTATGACAGGGGTTCCGACACAGCCCCAGCATTTT. It specifies CASSMTGVPTQPQHF.

This clone was observed a handful of times. This chain joins TRBV6-6 and TRBJ1-1; D perhaps matches TRBD1 (6 bases). The CDR3 contains 15 residues. Germline CDR1 reads MNHNY; CDR2 reads SVGAGI (reference sequence). The ends were cut back, 5 bases at V and 6 bases at J, with 19 bases in the middle. CDR3 sequence: CASSTKGGTNAEAFF. The CDR3 bases are TGTGCCAGCAGTACCAAAGGGGGAACTAACGCTGAAGCTTTCTTT.

The chain uses TRBV11-2 and TRBJ2-5; weak D call: TRBD2 (5 bases). This CDR3 region has 14 residues. CDR1 and CDR2 (germline): SGHAT, FQNNGV. V dropped 3 bases and J dropped 5 bases, with 13 bases sitting between them. The CDR3: CASSFPSGLETQYF. For the CDR3, the DNA is TGTGCCAGCAGCTTCCCCAGCGGCCTGGAGACCCAGTACTTC. The full variable domain, with the rest looked up from reference TRBV11-2 and TRBJ2-5, is EAGVAQSPRYKIIEKRQSVAFWCNPISGHATLYWYQQILGQGPKLLIQFQNNGVVDDSQLPKDRFSAERLKGVDSTLKIQPAKLEDSAVYLCASSFPSGLETQYFGPGTRLLVL.